Listed below are T cell receptor beta chains from one sample, sequenced in a study of CD8 T cells in Susac syndrome. TCRdb processed the immunoSEQ multiplex PCR reads anew with MiXCR; each CDR3 protein has one entry. The repertoire holds 65,000 to 95,000 distinct CDR3 sequences, 94% seen once, with approximately 0.9% in the top ten. The material sequenced was CD8+ T cells from PBMCs. These receptor sequences come from a human donor with Susac syndrome. CDR3s include the opening cysteine and the closing phenylalanine or tryptophan. The D gene is left open where the match is weak. Part of the rows lack a size; the others show once, few, many or a class for expanded clones.

TRBJ2-7 TRBV28 NA NA CASNPLGPNYEQYF
TRBJ2-1 TRBV18 NA NA CASSPQGGEGDEQFF
TRBJ2-7 TRBV28 NA NA CASSFGGGAAEQYF
TRBJ2-2 TRBV19 NA TRBD1 CASNNRGLGTGELFF
TRBJ2-3 TRBV29-1 NA TRBD2 CSVERESTDTQYF
TRBJ2-7 TRBV29-1 NA NA CSVEDPPGSYEQYF
TRBJ2-5 TRBV13 NA TRBD1 CASSIIDRDRETQYF
TRBJ2-7 TRBV6-6 NA TRBD1 CASTMGQGIYEQYF
TRBJ2-2 TRBV29-1 NA NA CSVDSNTGELFF
TRBJ2-3 TRBV4-3 NA NA CASSQDPLGGATDTQYF
TRBJ2-7 TRBV7-9 NA NA CASSFQGGTYEQYF
TRBJ2-7 TRBV5-6 once NA CASSLAQTYYEQYF
TRBJ2-7 TRBV5-6 NA NA CASSFSTTVSEQYF
TRBJ2-1 TRBV6-5 NA NA CASSYEKGNEQFF